The 21 T cell receptor beta chains given below trace back to one sample, sequenced in a study of beta chain features in type 1 diabetes. The whole isolated RNA underwent reverse transcription, so sequencing captured expressed TCRB transcripts. Using immunoSEQ multiplex PCR, the repertoire was profiled, and TCRdb retains in-frame clones only, with some absent. In the table there are about half a million clones, approximately 28% of which are singletons. The material sequenced was naive CD4+ T cells from blood. The receptors were gathered from a man younger than 30 in good health.

This clone was seen a handful of times. Different DNA sequences within this sample yield the same CDR3. The chain links TRBV2 to TRBJ1-5, with TRBD1 identical over 8 bases. Germline loops: CDR1 SNHLY, CDR2 FYNNEI. CDR3 length: 13 residues. V lost 6 bases and J lost 6; bases outside the gene matches: 4. The CDR3 loop reads CASRPGQAQPQHF. The CDR3 DNA follows: TGTGCCAGCAGGCCGGGACAGGCTCAGCCCCAGCATTTT.

Only a few counts were recorded for this clone. The rearrangement joins TRBV29-1 to TRBJ2-5, with 8 positions matching TRBD2. The germline V gene has CDR1 SQVTM and CDR2 ANQGSEA. V was pared by 7 bases and J by 5 bases, with 6 bases of the junction left unmatched. The CDR3 covers 12 residues. This chain's CDR3 is CSAERGPETQYF. CDR3 DNA: TGCAGCGCCGAGCGGGGGCCGGAGACCCAGTACTTC. Looking up the rest from reference TRBV29-1 and TRBJ2-5 gives the full variable domain: SAVISQKPSRDICQRGTSLTIQCQVDSQVTMMFWYRQQPGQSLTLIATANQGSEATYESGFVIDKFPISRPNLTFSTLTVSNMSPEDSSIYLCSAERGPETQYFGPGTRLLVL.

A few counts support this clone. The V and J genes are TRBV10-3 and TRBJ2-3; D might be TRBD2 (5 bases). The germline V gene has CDR1 ENHRY and CDR2 SYGVKD. The CDR3 loop spans 14 amino acids. The V end was cut by 4 bases, the J end by 1 base, with 9 bases between. CDR3 nucleotides: TGTGCCATCAGTGGTGAGGGCGGCACAGATACGCAGTATTTT. This sequence encodes CAISGEGGTDTQYF.

The chain couples TRBV18 to TRBJ2-2; TRBD2 agrees at 11 bases. The CDR3 loop spans 15 amino acids. V lost 3 bases, J lost 4 bases, and 1 base stayed unmatched. The germline gives CDR1 KGHSH, CDR2 LQKENI. The CDR3 spells CASSPGTSGTGELFF. CDR3 DNA: TGTGCCAGCTCACCTGGGACTAGCGGCACCGGGGAGCTGTTTTTT.

The chain recombines TRBV4-1 with TRBJ2-4; D may be TRBD1 (7 bases). Per germline, CDR1 MGHRA and CDR2 YSYEKL. Trimming shortened V by 3 bases and J by 8 bases, and 14 bases separated the two germline ends. CDR3 length equals 14 residues. CDR3 bases: TGCGCCAGCAGCCATGAGGGCAGGGGGGACATTCAGTACTTC. It translates to CASSHEGRGDIQYF.

The DNA of the CDR3 is TGTGCCAGCAGTTTGGGAAGACTAGCGGTCGGCACAGATACGCAGTATTTT. Its protein is CASSLGRLAVGTDTQYF. This chain uses TRBV27 with TRBJ2-3, with TRBD2 matching over 9 bases. The CDR3 runs 17 residues. V lost 3 bases to trimming and J lost 1 base; unmatched junction nucleotides: 8. In germline, CDR1 is MNHEY, CDR2 SMNVEV (reference sequence).

The chain recombines TRBV7-2 with TRBJ2-5, with 8 bases aligning to TRBD1. The CDR3 length is 14 residues. Per germline, CDR1 SGHTA and CDR2 FQGNSA. Unmatched junction bases numbered 7, after V lost 5 bases and J lost 5 bases. CDR3 sequence reads: CASSTPGGRETQYF. The CDR3 nucleotides read TGTGCCAGCAGCACCCCAGGGGGCCGGGAGACCCAGTACTTC.

This clone has just one count. CDR3 region: CASSRTSGNYEQYF. CDR3 bases: TGTGCCAGCAGTCGGACTAGCGGGAACTACGAGCAGTACTTC. The chain carries TRBV27 and TRBJ2-7, with 12 bases that match TRBD2. This CDR3 has 14 residues. V gave up 5 bases and J gave up 3 bases; unmatched junction bases: 2. Germline lookup yields CDR1 MNHEY and CDR2 SMNVEV (reference sequence).

Remarks on this clone: Other DNA sequences in the sample encode the same CDR3. The rearrangement joins TRBV30 to TRBJ1-5, with a weak D call TRBD1 (5 bases). CDR3 size: 15 residues. Trimming shortened V by 0 bases and J by 0 bases, and 9 bases separated the two germline ends. Germline CDR1 and CDR2: GTSNPN and SVGIG (reference sequence). The CDR3 protein is CAWSVAGISNQPQHF. CDR3 nucleotide sequence: TGTGCCTGGAGTGTAGCAGGGATTAGCAATCAGCCCCAGCATTTT.

The chain is built from TRBV29-1 and TRBJ2-1; D assignment may be TRBD1 or TRBD2 (5 bases each). The germline CDR1 and CDR2 sequences are SQVTM and ANQGSEA. The germline V and J ends were trimmed by 4 bases and 0 bases, with 13 bases remaining between them. This CDR3 is 15 amino acids long. Written as DNA, the CDR3 is TGCAGCGTTGGGAAAGGGGAGAGCTCCTACAATGAGCAGTTCTTC. Translating it yields CSVGKGESSYNEQFF.

This clone showed up just a few times. The rearrangement joins TRBV29-1 to TRBJ2-5; D is unclear. The J call may not be correct, given that the DNA end is closer to TRBJ2-7. The germline CDR1 and CDR2 sequences are SQVTM and ANQGSEA. This CDR3 has 11 residues. In DNA form, the CDR3 reads TGCAGCGTTGGACCCGGCTACGAGCAGTACTTC. As protein: CSVGPGYEQYF.

The chain carries TRBV30 and TRBJ1-4, with D hard to call. From germline, CDR1 is GTSNPN and CDR2 SVGIG (reference sequence). V shed 2 bases and J shed 6 bases, with 4 bases lying between them. This CDR3 has 11 amino acids. CDR3 in DNA: TGTGCCTGGAGTTACGATGAAAAACTGTTTTTT. This gives the protein CAWSYDEKLFF.

This sequence joins TRBV29-1 and TRBJ2-7; TRBD1 matches at 7 bases. CDR1 is SQVTM, CDR2 ANQGSEA, per germline. The CDR3 length is 13 residues. V was pared by 7 bases and J by 6 bases, with 12 bases of the junction left unmatched. CDR3 bases: TGCAGCGCTGGGACAGTAAGTTCTGGCGAGCAGTACTTC. Its translation: CSAGTVSSGEQYF.

The chain uses TRBV27 and TRBJ2-5; D is uncertain. The CDR3 sequence is 14 residues long. Germline CDR1 is MNHEY and CDR2 is SMNVEV (reference sequence). V was shortened by 6 bases and J by 0 bases, with 11 bases between the two germline ends. The CDR3 here is CASRRADYQETQYF. The CDR3 nucleotides read TGTGCCAGCAGACGAGCAGATTACCAAGAGACCCAGTACTTC.

This chain joins TRBV19 and TRBJ2-2; D uncertain. The CDR3 runs 11 residues. V was clipped by 3 bases and J by 9 bases, with 5 bases between them. Germline CDR1 and CDR2: LNHDA and SQIVND (reference sequence). The CDR3: CASSIDRELFF. CDR3 nucleotides: TGTGCCAGTAGTATCGACCGGGAGCTGTTTTTT.

This clone showed up just once. This chain uses TRBV25-1 with TRBJ1-5, with a weak D call TRBD1 (5 bases). The CDR3 totals 13 residues. Trimming removed 4 bases at V and 6 bases at J, with 10 bases between. Germline V gene data show CDR1 as MGHDK and CDR2 as SYGVNS. The CDR3 DNA reads as TGTGCCAGCAGTGGAGGGGCCGGTCAGCCCCAGCATTTT. It specifies CASSGGAGQPQHF.

The gene calls are TRBV10-3 and TRBJ1-2; unclear D gene. Germline CDR1 is ENHRY and CDR2 is SYGVKD. Trimming shortened V by 10 bases and J by 7 bases, and 19 bases separated the two germline ends. The CDR3 extends over 13 amino acids. This CDR3 reads CATLGAGPTGYTF. CDR3 in DNA: TGTGCCACCTTAGGCGCCGGACCTACTGGCTACACCTTC.

The chain employs TRBV4-3 and TRBJ2-1, with 7 positions matching TRBD1. This CDR3 region has 13 residues. Germline V gene sequence: CDR1 LGHNA, CDR2 YSLEER. After removal of 0 bases from V and 11 bases from J, the junction contained 4 bases not matched to a gene. CDR3 sequence: CASSQETGYKQFF. The DNA for the CDR3 is TGCGCCAGCAGCCAAGAGACAGGGTACAAGCAGTTCTTC.

This clone came up a few times. This chain connects TRBV18 to TRBJ2-3; D is uncertain. The germline CDR1 and CDR2 sequences are KGHSH and LQKENI. Trimming took 3 bases from V and 2 from J, leaving 6 bases between them. The CDR3 extends over 13 amino acids. CDR3 amino acids: CASSPRPTDTQYF. CDR3 coding DNA: TGTGCCAGCTCACCTCGCCCCACAGATACGCAGTATTTT.

This clone was seen only a few times. The J gene is TRBJ1-4, the V gene TRBV19; no clear D. The V end was cut by 3 bases, the J end by 8 bases, with 10 bases between. The germline V gene has CDR1 LNHDA and CDR2 SQIVND (reference sequence). The CDR3 runs 13 residues. The DNA of the CDR3 is TGTGCCAGTAGTATCCTCGAGAGGGAAAAACTGTTTTTT. Protein sequence: CASSILEREKLFF.

This clone was counted only a few times. The V and J genes are TRBV19 and TRBJ2-7; 11 nucleotides match TRBD2. V was clipped by 9 bases and J by 2 bases; unmatched bases: 6. CDR3 length: 14 amino acids. Germline V gives CDR1 LNHDA, CDR2 SQIVND (reference sequence). The CDR3 nucleotides are TGTGCCAGCCAGACTAGCGGGATTCCCTACGAGCAGTACTTC. Translated, it gives CASQTSGIPYEQYF.